This passage covers 17 T cell receptor beta chains from one sample sequenced in a study of cytomegalovirus exposure and HLA in healthy donors. Produced via immunoSEQ multiplex PCR; TCRdb's table is partial and in-frame only. The data hold roughly 280,000 clones, with around 86% observed a single time. The sequenced sample consisted of PBMCs. The receptor set was obtained from a woman aged 18-30 years in good health and CMV-seronegative.

V usage is TRBV10-3 and J usage is TRBJ1-2, with D possibly TRBD1 on 6 matching bases. Trimming pared 2 bases from V and 3 bases from J, leaving 10 bases between. CDR1 and CDR2 from the germline V gene are ENHRY and SYGVKD. The length of the CDR3 is 14 residues. Written as DNA, the CDR3 is TGTGCCATCAGTGAGGGACAGCTCCACTATGGCTACACCTTC. It translates to CAISEGQLHYGYTF.

The J gene is TRBJ2-2, the V gene TRBV25-1, with a weak D call TRBD2 (5 bases). CDR1 MGHDK and CDR2 SYGVNS come from the germline V gene. Trimming shortened V by 5 bases and J by 0 bases, and 13 bases separated the two germline ends. The CDR3 loop spans 16 amino acids. CDR3 sequence reads: CASSSPGRANTGELFF. In DNA, the CDR3 is TGTGCCAGCAGTTCCCCGGGAAGAGCGAACACCGGGGAGCTGTTTTTT.

This clone was seen just once. This chain connects TRBV11-2 to TRBJ2-1; 7 bases line up with TRBD2. The V and J ends lost 4 bases and 7 bases, in that order; junction bases with no gene match: 13. Germline CDR1 reads SGHAT; CDR2 reads FQNNGV. There are 16 residues in the CDR3. CDR3 residues: CASSSRSGITGNEQFF. In DNA, the CDR3 is TGTGCCAGCAGCTCCCGAAGCGGGATCACCGGGAATGAGCAGTTCTTC.

This rearrangement joins TRBV30 to TRBJ2-1; TRBD2 matches at 8 bases. Germline loops: CDR1 GTSNPN, CDR2 SVGIG (reference sequence). CDR3 size: 21 residues. Trimming removed 2 bases from V and 0 bases from J; junction bases left unmatched: 21. The CDR3 DNA is TGTGCCTGGAGTCGGACTAGCCCGGAAGCCTACTCCCATTTCTCCTACAATGAGCAGTTCTTC. Translated: CAWSRTSPEAYSHFSYNEQFF.

The chain carries TRBV7-9 and TRBJ2-5; D might be TRBD2 (6 bases). V shed 5 bases and J shed 5 bases, with 21 bases lying between them. Germline CDR1 is SEHNR and CDR2 is FQNEAQ (reference sequence). This CDR3 spans 16 amino acids. The CDR3 DNA sequence: TGTGCCAGCAGCCCGAACTCGCAGGGTGCGGGGGAGACCCAGTACTTC. Translated: CASSPNSQGAGETQYF.

The chain combines TRBV5-6 with TRBJ2-3, with D perhaps matching TRBD2 (5 bases). V lost 6 bases and J 5 bases, leaving 22 bases between the germline ends. The CDR3 extends over 16 amino acids. CDR1 and CDR2 (germline): SGHDT, YYEEEE. The CDR3 DNA follows: TGTGCCAGCACTTCGCCCGGGCTAGCTAGAGGAGATACGCAGTATTTT. Protein sequence: CASTSPGLARGDTQYF. Filled out from reference TRBV5-6 and TRBJ2-3, the complete variable domain reads DAGVTQSPTHLIKTRGQQVTLRCSPKSGHDTVSWYQQALGQGPQFIFQYYEEEERQRGNFPDRFSGHQFPNYSSELNVNALLLGDSALYLCASTSPGLARGDTQYFGPGTRLTVL.

The rearrangement uses TRBV5-1 and TRBJ2-5; D is unclear. From germline, CDR1 is SGHRS and CDR2 YFSETQ. The CDR3 covers 12 residues. The V end was cut by 5 bases, the J end by 2 bases, with 7 bases between. CDR3 protein: CASSGLQETQYF. The CDR3 DNA reads TGCGCCAGCAGTGGGCTACAAGAGACCCAGTACTTC.

This CDR3 reads CASSHGVYGYTF. The CDR3 DNA is TGTGCCAGCAGTCACGGGGTCTATGGCTACACCTTC. This sequence joins TRBV28 and TRBJ1-2; D gene uncertain. This CDR3 region has 12 residues. Germline V gene data show CDR1 as MDHEN and CDR2 as SYDVKM. Trimming took 5 bases from V and 4 from J, leaving 8 bases between them.

The chain recombines TRBV4-1 with TRBJ1-2; 9 bases map to TRBD1. This CDR3 spans 17 amino acids. Per the germline V gene, CDR1 is MGHRA and CDR2 is YSYEKL. Germline trimming cut 4 bases from V and 4 bases from J; bases unmatched to any gene: 13. Written as DNA, the CDR3 is TGCGCCAGCAGCCGTGACTTGGACAGGGGTTTTGGCTATGGCTACACCTTC. This sequence encodes CASSRDLDRGFGYGYTF.

The V gene is TRBV12-5, the J gene TRBJ2-1; the match to TRBD2 covers 8 bases. Trimming at V came to 4 bases and at J to 8 bases, leaving 7 bases not matched to a gene. CDR1 is LGHNT and CDR2 is FRNRAP in the germline V gene. The CDR3 is made up of 14 amino acids. The CDR3 DNA reads TGTGCTAGTGGTTCTGCGGGACTAGATCATGAGCAGTTCTTC. It encodes CASGSAGLDHEQFF.

The V and J genes are TRBV28 and TRBJ2-5; TRBD2 matches 12 bases. This CDR3 contains 15 residues. The V segment lost 3 bases and the J segment 3 bases; nucleotides outside the gene matches: 2. From germline, CDR1 is MDHEN and CDR2 SYDVKM. The CDR3 sequence: CASSLASGGEETQYF. In DNA, the CDR3 is TGTGCCAGCAGTTTGGCTAGCGGGGGGGAAGAGACCCAGTACTTC.

V is TRBV18 and J is TRBJ1-2, with 7 bases that match TRBD1. The CDR3 spans 14 residues. Germline V gene sequence: CDR1 KGHSH, CDR2 LQKENI. V shed 3 bases, J shed 7 bases, and the junction held 8 bases outside the gene matches. CDR3 nucleotides: TGTGCCAGCTCACCGTCCGACAGGGTATCTGGCTACACCTTC. Protein product: CASSPSDRVSGYTF.

The chain recombines TRBV5-1 with TRBJ1-1; D is undetermined. Trimming shortened V by 0 bases and J by 10 bases, and 13 bases separated the two germline ends. The CDR3 has 13 residues. The germline gives CDR1 SGHRS, CDR2 YFSETQ. In DNA form, the CDR3 reads TGCGCCAGCAGCTTGGATAGAGGGTTGGTAGCTTTCTTT. This gives the protein CASSLDRGLVAFF.

The chain has TRBV21-1 and TRBJ2-5; the table calls TRBD1, which could not be checked here. TRBV21-1 is listed as a pseudogene. This CDR3 is 15 amino acids long. The DNA of the CDR3 is TGTGCCAGCAGCCTGGACAGAGAGATTCAAGAGACCCAGTACTTC. Translation: CASSLDREIQETQYF.

The chain couples TRBV5-1 to TRBJ1-2; tentatively, D is TRBD1 (6 bases). The germline V gene encodes CDR1 SGHRS and CDR2 YFSETQ. With 4 bases removed from V and 1 base from J, the gap between germline ends came to 11 bases. The CDR3 consists of 14 residues. CDR3 in DNA: TGCGCCAGCAGCCCAGGACAGATTAACTATGGCTACACCTTC. Its translation is CASSPGQINYGYTF.

This clone has only a few counts. The chain carries TRBV12-5 and TRBJ1-2; D gene unclear. Germline V gene lookup returns CDR1 LGHNT and CDR2 FRNRAP. The CDR3 contains 14 residues. V was cut by 1 base and J by 2 bases, with 8 bases left in between. CDR3 bases: TGTGCTAGTGGTTTGGATGGGCTAAACTATGGCTACACCTTC. Translating gives CASGLDGLNYGYTF.

The DNA of the CDR3 is TGTGCCTGGGACAGGGGGAGCACTGAAGCTTTCTTT. It is translated as CAWDRGSTEAFF. The chain links TRBV30 to TRBJ1-1; 9 bases fit TRBD1. The CDR3 spans 12 residues. Germline V gives CDR1 GTSNPN, CDR2 SVGIG (reference sequence). With V trimmed by 5 bases and J by 4 bases, 2 bases remained unmatched.